This TCR beta chain is from a study of regulatory T cells in long-lasting Graves disease. Arm-PCR with iRepertoire HTBI primers amplified the CDR3 regions for these TCR beta libraries. TCRdb re-analysed the multiplex PCR reads in MiXCR, keeping a single row per CDR3 protein. The sample carries more than 350,000 distinct CDR3 sequences, 14% to 15% recorded once. Specified time point: newly diagnosed GD, antithyroid drugs for less than 3 months. With RNA extracted from PBMCs as input, the TCR library was made. This clonotype was seen many times. The target antigen is unknown. V lost 6 bases, J lost 7 bases, and 10 bases stayed unmatched. CDR3 length equals 15 residues. Germline V gene lookup returns CDR1 SNHLY and CDR2 FYNNEI. Whole-study findings and limits: Lower TCR diversity was seen in persistent Graves' patients than in newly diagnosed ones.

The same data also contributed to another study, on T cells in Graves' hyperthyroidism and ophthalmopathy. This second study notes: Graves' hyperthyroidism was deemed stable absent ophthalmopathy progression within 18 months.

V gene TRBV2 combines with J gene TRBJ2-2; TRBD2 agrees at 8 bases. Sequencing used peripheral blood mononuclear cells (PBMCs), obtained at new diagnosis, from a patient treated with antithyroid drugs. The receptor's source is a woman aged 25 to 39 with Graves disease. Here the CDR3 reads CASSGGGSLSGELFF. CDR3 sequence (DNA): TGTGCCAGCAGCGGGGGGGGGTCCTTAAGCGGGGAGCTGTTTTTT.